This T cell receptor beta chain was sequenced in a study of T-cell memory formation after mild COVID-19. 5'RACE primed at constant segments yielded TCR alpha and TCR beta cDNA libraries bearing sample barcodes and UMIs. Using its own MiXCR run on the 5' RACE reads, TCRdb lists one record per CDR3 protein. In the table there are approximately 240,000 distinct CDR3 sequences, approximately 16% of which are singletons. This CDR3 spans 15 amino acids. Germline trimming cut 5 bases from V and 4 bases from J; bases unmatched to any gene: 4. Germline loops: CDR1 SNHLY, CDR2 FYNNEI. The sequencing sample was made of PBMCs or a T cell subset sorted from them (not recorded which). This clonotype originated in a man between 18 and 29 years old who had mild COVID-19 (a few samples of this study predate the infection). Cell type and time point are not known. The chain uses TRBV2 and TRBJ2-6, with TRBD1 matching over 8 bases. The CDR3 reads CASSLTGVGANVLTF. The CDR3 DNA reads TGTGCCAGCAGTTTGACAGGGGTGGGGGCCAACGTCCTGACTTTC.